This is a list of T cell receptor beta chains from one sample in a study of T cell responses to AZD1222 COVID-19 vaccine. Sequencing used immunoSEQ multiplex PCR; TCRdb keeps in-frame clones, though not all of them. Of about 150,000 clones detected, around 92% appear once; the ten largest clones hold roughly 3%. This material consisted of peripheral blood, taken 28 days after the second AZD1222 dose. All receptors derive from an adult who received the AZD1222 COVID-19 vaccine. The CDR3 runs from the conserved cysteine through the conserved F or W. A D gene is named only where the DNA matches it firmly. Where a row states a size, it is once, few, many or the class of an expanded clone; other rows omit it.

V gene	D gene	J gene	clone size	CDR3 DNA	CDR3 protein
TRBV12-3/TRBV12-4	NA	TRBJ2-1	once	TGTGCCAGCGCTGGACAGTACAATGAGCAGTTCTTC	CASAGQYNEQFF
TRBV3-1/TRBV3-2	NA	TRBJ2-1	NA	TGTGCCAGCAGCCAAGTGCCCAGCAATGAGCAGTTCTTC	CASSQVPSNEQFF
TRBV30	NA	TRBJ2-7	once	TGTGCCTGGAGTGTACGGGGGGCTGACTACGAGCAGTACTTC	CAWSVRGADYEQYF
TRBV4-3	NA	TRBJ1-3	few	TGCGCCAGCAGCCAAGAGATTGGGTTGGGAGGAAACACCATATATTTT	CASSQEIGLGGNTIYF
TRBV19	NA	TRBJ2-7	NA	TGTGCCAGTAGTGCACAGGGCCGGGGGTACGAGCAGTACTTC	CASSAQGRGYEQYF
TRBV19	TRBD1	TRBJ2-7	NA	TGTGCCAGTAGCGGGACAGGGGTCGGGGAGCAGTACTTC	CASSGTGVGEQYF
TRBV18	TRBD2	TRBJ2-1	NA	TGTGCCAGCTCTCAAGGTAGCGGGGGATACAATGAGCAGTTCTTC	CASSQGSGGYNEQFF
TRBV27	NA	TRBJ2-7	NA	TGTGCCAGCAGTTTAATAGGGAGTTCCTACGAGCAGTACTTC	CASSLIGSSYEQYF
TRBV7-9	NA	TRBJ2-7	NA	TGTGCCAGCAGCCCGCCGCTTGGCGGGAATCGGTACGAGCAGTACTTC	CASSPPLGGNRYEQYF
TRBV7-2	TRBD1	TRBJ2-2	NA	TGTGCCAGCAGCCTTACAGGGGGAAGTTCGGCCGGGGAGCTGTTTTTT	CASSLTGGSSAGELFF
TRBV19	NA	TRBJ1-1	NA	TGTGCCAGTAGCCGGGACGGATCCACTGAAGCTTTCTTT	CASSRDGSTEAFF
TRBV28	TRBD2	TRBJ2-7	NA	TGTGCCAGCAGCCGAGGAGGTGCGGGAGGGTACTCCTACGAGCAGTACTTC	CASSRGGAGGYSYEQYF
TRBV28	TRBD1	TRBJ1-5	NA	TGTGCCAGCAGTCCGTACAGGGGCCAGCCCCAGCATTTT	CASSPYRGQPQHF
TRBV12-1	NA	TRBJ2-3	NA	TGTGCCAGCAGCCATCGGGGGTACACAGATACGCAGTATTTT	CASSHRGYTDTQYF
TRBV5-4	NA	TRBJ1-3	NA	TGTGCCAGCAGCTTGGCCGCCCTCGGGGGAAACACCATATATTTT	CASSLAALGGNTIYF
TRBV27	NA	TRBJ1-1	NA	TGTGCCAGACTGGAGGACACTGAAGCTTTCTTT	CARLEDTEAFF
TRBV10-2	NA	TRBJ2-5	NA	TGCGCCAGCAGCCTAACGAGCGGTGCTCAAGAGACCCAGTACTTC	CASSLTSGAQETQYF
TRBV27	TRBD1	TRBJ1-5	once	TGTGCCAGCAGTTTATGGCAGGGGGATCAGCCCCAGCATTTT	CASSLWQGDQPQHF
TRBV4-3	NA	TRBJ1-4	NA	TGCGCCAGCAGCCAAGGGGGGAGGGTTGGGGAAAAACTGTTTTTT	CASSQGGRVGEKLFF
TRBV14	TRBD1	TRBJ2-5	NA	TGTGCCAGCAGCCAAGTGACAGGGCGAGAGACCCAGTACTTC	CASSQVTGRETQYF
TRBV27	TRBD1	TRBJ1-1	NA	TGTGCCAGCAGTTCCCCGGAAGGGGGCGTCAAGGAAGCTTTCTTT	CASSSPEGGVKEAFF